This T cell receptor beta chain was identified in a study of PD-1 blockade in classical Hodgkin lymphoma. For the study at large: Once every 2 weeks, patients received intravenous nivolumab at 3 mg/kg. Study-wide results and limits: Reported findings placed baseline TCR diversity lower in newly diagnosed patients (compared with healthy donors). Possible causes of repertoire differences, disease activity or prior therapy, remain undefined.

Each patient experienced a relapse that followed autologous stem cell transplantation, and brentuximab vedotin exposure varied. As concerns this clone: Antigen unknown.

The CDR3 runs to 11 residues. Germline-derived CDR1 and CDR2 are GTSNPN and SVGIG (reference sequence). V was shortened by 8 bases and J by 14 bases, with 16 bases between the two germline ends. Assay used: immunoSEQ multiplex PCR; TCRdb lists only in-frame clones, some missing. The table records some 90,000 clones, nearly 95% of them present only once. The sample was peripheral blood mononuclear cells (PBMCs), taken before the second cycle of nivolumab. The gene calls are TRBV30 and TRBJ1-6; D perhaps matches TRBD1 (6 bases). The receptor's source is a human donor with classical Hodgkin lymphoma. The CDR3 region is CARGQEGSLHF. CDR3 bases: TGTGCCCGGGGGCAGGAAGGTTCCCTCCACTTT.